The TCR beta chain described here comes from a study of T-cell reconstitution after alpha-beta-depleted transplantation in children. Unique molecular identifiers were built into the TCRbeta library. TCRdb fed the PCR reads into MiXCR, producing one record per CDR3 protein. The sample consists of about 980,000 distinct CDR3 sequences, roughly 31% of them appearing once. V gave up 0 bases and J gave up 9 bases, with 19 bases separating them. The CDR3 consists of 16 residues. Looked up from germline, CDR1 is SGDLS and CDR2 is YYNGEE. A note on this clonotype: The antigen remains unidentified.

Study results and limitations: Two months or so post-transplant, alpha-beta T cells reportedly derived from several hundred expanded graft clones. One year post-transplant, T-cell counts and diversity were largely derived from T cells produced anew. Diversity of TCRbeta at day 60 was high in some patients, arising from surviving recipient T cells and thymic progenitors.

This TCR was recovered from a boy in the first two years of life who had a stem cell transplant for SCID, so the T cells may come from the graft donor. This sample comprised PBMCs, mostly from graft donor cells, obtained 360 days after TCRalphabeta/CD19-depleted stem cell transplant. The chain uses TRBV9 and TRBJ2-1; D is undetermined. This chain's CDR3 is CASSVEGLDRWGEQFF. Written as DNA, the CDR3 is TGTGCCAGCAGCGTAGAGGGTTTGGATCGCTGGGGTGAGCAGTTCTTC.